This T cell receptor (beta chain) was retrieved from a study of blood T cell repertoires in COVID-19 (dated by TCRdb to 2019 to 2021). About the study as a whole: Samples from collaborators originated in the United States, Italy and Spain and spanned both the acute and convalescent phases of COVID-19. A de-identified subject ID, COVID-19 status, age in years and sex were almost always included in the sample metadata. The samples were drawn from two sources: the first 160 participants of the ongoing ImmuneRACE study, and 1,000 to 1,500 subjects contributed by 6 global collaborators. Subjects who had been exposed to COVID-19, were actively infected with it, or had recovered from it provided the deeply sampled blood TCRbeta repertoires that made up the dataset. A freely available public database, intended as a resource for researchers studying the immune response to SARS-CoV-2, is where the repertoires were released. The material from the prospective study consisted of cDNA or gDNA derived from T cells, B-cell-depleted T cells, or PBMCs. Where available, HLA class I and class II types were obtained from metadata supplied by the sample provider rather than from assay-based typing.

TCRbeta CDR3 regions were amplified from genomic DNA by means of the immunoSEQ Assay, a bias-controlled multiplex PCR. The study's processing was this. The number of nucleated cells in each sample was estimated by amplification of reference gene primers within the assay. To quantify the absolute abundance of each unique TCRbeta CDR3 rearrangement, sequence reads were collapsed and filtered. For each sample, productive Simpson clonality was calculated as the square root of Simpson's diversity index over productive rearrangements. TCRdb's version of the immuneACCESS table is confined to in-frame rearrangements and falls short of the full clone set. An unresolved V gene accounts for under half of the shortfall where checked; the remainder is of unknown origin. The D gene and trimming were derived from the DNA, and the V and J assignments and clone size from that table. This sample has about 38,000 clones in its table, and approximately 74% of those were observed once. The ten biggest clones cover roughly a tenth of the sample.

A note on this clone: The clone's antigen remains unknown. Within one base of it there is no much larger clone, and no base qualities were kept.

V ends up 3 bases short and J 8 bases short, with an unmatched junction base count of 9. The CDR3 numbers 16 residues from cysteine through phenylalanine. The read is trimmed to its CDR3 DNA, 48 bases read in frame from base 1. Reading the germline V gene gives CDR1 MDHEN and CDR2 SYDVKM. At one collaborating source in Seattle, patients were enrolled during active infection and were followed longitudinally through the course of disease. The collaborating institutions used their own protocols to collect whole blood in K2EDTA tubes. Collaborator samples were shipped for TCRbeta analysis as frozen whole blood, isolated PBMCs, or DNA extracted from either sample type. Broad study findings and their caveats: Clinical and demographic metadata were provided uncurated, with the amount varying by source and participant.

The sequence came from a man between 65 and 79 years old with COVID-19, enrolled during active disease. The V and J segments used are TRBV28 and TRBJ2-1; TRBD2 fits 11 bases in the junction. The sequenced sample was peripheral blood. The sequenced DNA: TGTGCCAGCAGTTTCCCCGGGACTAGCGGCCCCCATGAGCAGTTCTTC. The translation is CASSFPGTSGPHEQFF.